Following are 30 T cell receptor beta chains from one sample sequenced in a study of tumor and adjacent non-tumor tissue in lung cancer. This sample's RNA came from whole unsorted tissue. This non-tumor lung sample came from over 3 cm beyond the tumor edge. Three rounds of nested PCR, following a modified ARM-PCR protocol, produced the TCRbeta library. TCRdb used MiXCR to reprocess the multiplex PCR reads, holding one entry per CDR3 protein. This sample has 80,000 to 100,000 distinct CDR3 sequences, with more than 80% found just once. The source material was distant non-tumor lung tissue. Receptors were obtained from a man aged 60 to 69 with small cell lung cancer.

The chain recombines TRBV4-1 with TRBJ2-3; D might be TRBD1 (5 bases). The end of the DNA aligns better with TRBJ1-5, so the J call may be wrong. Germline V lookup: CDR1 MGHRA, CDR2 YSYEKL. This CDR3 spans 19 amino acids. The CDR3 reads CASSHNPGLGIRGTDTQHF. In DNA, the CDR3 is TGCGCCAGCAGTCACAATCCGGGACTAGGGATTCGGGGTACAGATACGCAGCATTTT.

This clonotype was detected many times. The junction shows a germline mismatch at one end, possibly a read error. V gene TRBV20-1 combines with J gene TRBJ2-1; 10 bases agree with TRBD1. This CDR3 region has 12 residues. Germline values: CDR1 DFQATT, CDR2 SNEGSKA (reference sequence). Here the CDR3 reads CSANGGTGERFF. The CDR3 bases are TGCAGTGCTAACGGCGGGACAGGGGAGCGGTTCTTC.

Notes on this clonotype: Likely a read error: the CDR3 ends without its conserved phenylalanine or tryptophan. The chain employs TRBV11-2 and TRBJ1-4; D is uncertain. Per the germline V gene, CDR1 is SGHAT and CDR2 is FQNNGV. The CDR3 extends over 15 amino acids. CDR3 in DNA: TGTGCCAGCAACTTAACCGGACTGTCCAATGAAAAACTGTTTATT. Protein: CASNLTGLSNEKLFI.

CDR3 in amino acids: CISSLVGRSYEQYF. CDR3 coding DNA: TGTATCAGCAGCTTGGTAGGGCGGAGCTACGAGCAGTACTTC. This chain uses TRBV5-6 with TRBJ2-7; no clear D gene. There are 14 residues in the CDR3. Per germline, CDR1 SGHDT and CDR2 YYEEEE. Drawing the rest from reference TRBV5-6 and TRBJ2-7, the complete variable domain is DAGVTQSPTHLIKTRGQQVTLRCSPKSGHDTVSWYQQALGQGPQFIFQYYEEEERQRGNFPDRFSGHQFPNYSSELNVNALLLGDSALYLCISSLVGRSYEQYFGPGTRLTVT.

As regards this clonotype: This may arise from a read error, as a much more abundant clone is one base away. The chain joins TRBV7-9 to TRBJ1-4; 11 bases match TRBD1. There are 16 residues in the CDR3. The germline CDR1 and CDR2 sequences are SEHNR and FQNEAQ (reference sequence). With V trimmed by 1 base and J by 10 bases, 8 bases remained unmatched. CDR3 region: CASSLVGGTGGAKLFF. The DNA for the CDR3 is TGTGCCAGCAGCTTAGTCGGCGGGACAGGGGGGGCAAAACTGTTTTTT.

Concerning this clonotype: At one boundary the junction diverges from the germline segment, which might be a read error. CDR3: CGTSDSGRSYGYTF. CDR3 coding DNA: TGTGGCACCAGTGATTCGGGGCGAAGCTATGGCTACACATTC. The V call is TRBV24-1, the J call TRBJ1-2; perhaps TRBD1 as D (5 bases). Germline-derived CDR1 and CDR2 are KGHDR and SFDVKD. The CDR3 covers 14 residues.

This clonotype was observed a few times. Here the CDR3 omits its conserved ending phenylalanine or tryptophan, so a read error is the likely source. The chain links TRBV11-2 to TRBJ2-3, with TRBD2 matching over 9 bases. There are 16 residues in the CDR3. The V and J ends lost 6 bases and 3 bases, in that order; junction bases with no gene match: 10. From germline, CDR1 is SGHAT and CDR2 FQNNGV. As DNA, the CDR3 is TGTGCCAGCAGTCCAGTGGCGGGAGGGGGAACAGATACGCAGTATCTT. It is translated as CASSPVAGGGTDTQYL.

For this clonotype: A junction boundary mismatches the germline segment, possibly from a read error. The chain joins TRBV4-1 to TRBJ2-2; D perhaps matches TRBD1 (7 bases). In germline, CDR1 is MGHRA, CDR2 YSYEKL. The length of the CDR3 is 15 residues. CDR3 protein: CASSIRGAHTGELFF. CDR3 sequence (DNA): TGCGCCAGCAGCATCAGGGGGGCCCATACCGGAGAGCTGTTTTTT.

Regarding this clonotype: A much larger clone lies one base from this, so it may be a read error. The gene calls are TRBV5-1 and TRBJ1-1; D is undetermined. The CDR3 spans 16 residues. V was pared by 0 bases and J by 2 bases, with 14 bases between. Germline CDR1 and CDR2: SGHRS and YFSETQ. The CDR3 here is CASSLEPWGINTEAFF. Written as DNA, the CDR3 is TGCGCCAGCAGCTTGGAACCTTGGGGTATAAACACTGAAGCTTTCTTT. Together with reference TRBV5-1 and TRBJ1-1, the CDR3 gives the full variable domain: KAGVTQTPRYLIKTRGQQVTLSCSPISGHRSVSWYQQTPGQGLQFLFEYFSETQRNKGNFPGRFSGRQFSNSRSEMNVSTLELGDSALYLCASSLEPWGINTEAFFGQGTRLTVV.

Notes on this clonotype: A read error may be the cause here, since a much bigger clone is one base away. The rearrangement joins TRBV7-8 to TRBJ2-3, with D maybe TRBD2 (5 bases). The V gene's germline CDR1 is SGHVS and CDR2 FQNEAQ. The CDR3 loop spans 16 amino acids. The V end lost 10 bases, the J end lost 2 bases, and 22 bases lay between the germline ends. The CDR3 spells CATAQRLLFSTDTQYF. The CDR3 DNA follows: TGTGCCACCGCCCAGAGACTACTCTTTTCCACAGATACGCAGTATTTT.

This clonotype was detected once. V and J are TRBV7-9 and TRBJ2-5; D is possibly TRBD1 (6 bases). The CDR3 spans 14 residues. CDR1 is SEHNR and CDR2 is FQNEAQ in the germline V gene (reference sequence). The ends were cut back, 7 bases at V and 9 bases at J, with 21 bases in the middle. The CDR3 nucleotides are TGTGCCAGCAACTACTCTACAGGGTTCGAGGCCCAGTACTTC. Amino acids: CASNYSTGFEAQYF.

On this clonotype: A read error is possible here, since a much larger clone lies one base away. The rearrangement joins TRBV2 to TRBJ2-1, with D possibly TRBD2 on 6 matching bases. Germline loops: CDR1 SNHLY, CDR2 FYNNEI. The CDR3 length is 13 residues. This CDR3 is CVSVRDGNNEQFF. Here the CDR3 DNA reads TGTGTCAGCGTGCGGGATGGAAACAATGAGCAGTTCTTC. The whole variable domain, filled in from reference TRBV2 and TRBJ2-1, reads EPEVTQTPSHQVTQMGQEVILRCVPISNHLYFYWYRQILGQKVEFLVSFYNNEISEKSEIFDDQFSVERPDGSNFTLKIRSTKLEDSAMYFCVSVRDGNNEQFFGPGTRLTVL.

The count of this clonotype is one. Since the CDR3 does not end with the conserved phenylalanine or tryptophan, this likely comes from a read error. The limits of the CDR3 on the DNA are not certain, so only TCRdb's listed CDR3 is given. The rearrangement joins TRBV11-3 to TRBJ2-2. The CDR3 length equals 15 residues, ends included. Germline-derived CDR1 and CDR2 are SGHNT and YENEEA. This CDR3 is CASSLQASNTEELSS.

Within the sample, this clonotype is medium-sized. The chain has TRBV11-1 and TRBJ2-1; D unresolved. CDR3 size: 15 residues. Germline V CDR1 and CDR2: SGHAT, FQDESV (reference sequence). The V and J ends lost 1 base and 1 base respectively, with 8 bases between them. The CDR3 nucleotides read TGTGCCAGCAGCTTAGTCGCGGCATCCTACAATGAGCAGTTCTTC. This translates into CASSLVAASYNEQFF.

A note on this clonotype: The conserved closing phenylalanine or tryptophan is absent in this CDR3, likely reflecting a read error. The rearrangement uses TRBV5-6 and TRBJ2-1; TRBD2 aligns across 8 bases. Germline V gene data show CDR1 as SGHDT and CDR2 as YYEEEE. The CDR3 covers 15 residues. The CDR3 region has the DNA TGTGCCAGCAGCTTGGCCGGGGGGGCCTACAATGGGCAGTTCTTA. It is translated as CASSLAGGAYNGQFL.

The V and J genes are TRBV19 and TRBJ2-7; D might be TRBD2 (5 bases). V lost 9 bases and J lost 7, with 13 bases in between. Germline CDR1 LNHDA, CDR2 SQIVND (reference sequence). This CDR3 is built from 11 residues. The CDR3 bases are TGTGCCAGCGAACTTCGGGGAGAGCAGTACTTC. Translation gives CASELRGEQYF.

Only one count was recorded for this clonotype. The junction does not match germline at one end; this may be a read error. The chain carries TRBV6-5 and TRBJ2-1; either TRBD1 or TRBD2 may fit D (5 bases each). CDR1 and CDR2 from the germline V gene are MNHEY and SVGAGI. The CDR3 has 17 amino acids. DNA for the CDR3: TGTGCCAGCAGTTACTCGATCTGGGAACAAGCGGACAATGAGCAATTCTTC. Translating gives CASSYSIWEQADNEQFF.

The genes are TRBV6-5 and TRBJ2-6, with D possibly matching TRBD1 (6 bases). The V end lost 6 bases, the J end lost 4 bases, and 19 bases lay between the germline ends. This CDR3 spans 17 amino acids. From germline, CDR1 is MNHEY and CDR2 SVGAGI. CDR3 bases: TGTGCCAGCAGCCTGGACAGAGACCACCCAGGGGCCAACGTCCTGACTTTC. It codes for CASSLDRDHPGANVLTF.

Comments on this clonotype: At one end the junction does not follow the germline gene, possibly because of a read error. This chain uses TRBV6-2 or TRBV6-3 with TRBJ2-3; D is undetermined. There are 17 residues in the CDR3. Per the germline V gene, CDR1 is MNHEY and CDR2 is SVGEGT. DNA of the CDR3: TGTGCCAGCGGTTACCTCTTATCGGATAGGGCGGCAGATACGCAGTATTTT. Translating gives CASGYLLSDRAADTQYF.

As to this clonotype: A junction end diverges from the germline sequence, so it may reflect a read error. The V gene is TRBV5-1, the J gene TRBJ2-1; TRBD2 matches 8 bases. Germline assignment: CDR1 SGHRS and CDR2 YFSETQ. CDR3 length: 15 residues. CDR3 in amino acids: CASATRAGDYNEQFF. DNA of the CDR3: TGTGCCAGCGCAACTCGAGCGGGAGACTATAATGAGCAGTTCTTC.

In regard to this clonotype: The junction differs from germline at one of its ends, possibly a read error. This rearrangement joins TRBV6-6 to TRBJ1-3, with 7 bases aligning to TRBD1. The CDR3 loop spans 15 amino acids. The germline gives CDR1 MNHNY, CDR2 SVGAGI (reference sequence). The CDR3 is CASSLPTGTENIIYF. The DNA for the CDR3 is TGTGCCAGCAGTTTGCCCACAGGGACAGAAAACATCATATATTTT.

In the case of this clonotype: One junction end disagrees with the germline gene, perhaps due to a read error. The gene calls are TRBV10-3 and TRBJ2-3, with 8 bases aligning to TRBD2. Germline V gives CDR1 ENHRY, CDR2 SYGVKD. There are 15 residues in the CDR3. The CDR3 DNA reads as TGTGACATCTCGGAAGGGAGCGGGAGTACAGATATGCAGTATTTT. Translation: CDISEGSGSTDMQYF.

This clonotype showed up many times. This rearrangement joins TRBV7-9 to TRBJ2-2; 12 bases line up with TRBD2. Germline CDR1 SEHNR, CDR2 FQNEAQ (reference sequence). The CDR3 length is 16 residues. V shed 3 bases, J shed 4 bases, and the junction held 3 bases outside the gene matches. CDR3 sequence reads: CASSFVLAGGTGELFF. The CDR3 DNA reads TGTGCCAGCAGCTTCGTACTAGCGGGAGGCACCGGGGAGCTGTTTTTT.

Points on this clonotype: An end of the junction differs from the germline gene, which may be a read error. The chain couples TRBV11-2 to TRBJ2-1; D gene unclear. Germline assignment: CDR1 SGHAT and CDR2 FQNNGV. The CDR3 is made up of 14 amino acids. The CDR3 DNA is TGTGCCAGCAGCTTAGAGGTAGGGCTGGTTGAGCAGTCCTTC. As protein: CASSLEVGLVEQSF.

Points on this clonotype: Given the absence of the conserved phenylalanine or tryptophan at the CDR3 end, a read error is likely. The DNA is left out, because the CDR3 cannot be placed on it with certainty; the CDR3 is given as TCRdb lists it. This chain joins TRBV6-1 and TRBJ2-1; TRBD2 is the table's D call, not checked against the DNA. CDR1 is MNHNS, CDR2 SASEGT, per germline. Ends included, the CDR3 has 15 residues. CDR3 region: CASSERSGSYNEHFL.

A word on this clonotype: Compared with germline, one end of the junction differs, possibly owing to a read error. The genes are TRBV11-2 and TRBJ2-1; TRBD1 might be the D (5 bases). Germline CDR1 SGHAT, CDR2 FQNNGV. This CDR3 region has 14 residues. Here the CDR3 reads CACSLEAGLVDQFF. In DNA, the CDR3 is TGTGCCTGCAGCTTAGAGGCAGGGTTGGTTGATCAATTCTTC.

This clonotype turned up a few times. At one boundary the junction diverges from the germline segment, which might be a read error. The chain links TRBV28 to TRBJ2-7; no definite D call. The CDR3 covers 13 residues. Germline values: CDR1 MDHEN, CDR2 SYDVKM. CDR3 residues: CASSLGSSYEHYF. The CDR3 bases are TGTGCCAGCAGTTTAGGGTCGTCCTACGAGCATTACTTC.

The V gene is TRBV12-3 or TRBV12-4, the J gene TRBJ2-7; the match to TRBD1 covers 8 bases. Germline trimming cut 5 bases from V and 3 bases from J; bases unmatched to any gene: 6. This CDR3 region has 14 residues. The DNA of the CDR3 is TGTGCCAGCAGTCACAGGGGGACGGGCTACGAGCAGTACTTC. Translating gives CASSHRGTGYEQYF.

This chain connects TRBV4-1 to TRBJ2-7; D perhaps matches TRBD1 (5 bases). Per the germline V gene, CDR1 is MGHRA and CDR2 is YSYEKL. The CDR3 runs to 13 residues. With 6 bases removed from V and 12 bases from J, the gap between germline ends came to 21 bases. The CDR3 DNA is TGCGCCAGCAGTATCGACAGACTCTACGAGTGGTACTTC. Its translation is CASSIDRLYEWYF.

This clonotype was recorded only once. V gene TRBV29-1 combines with J gene TRBJ2-5, with 7 bases fitting TRBD1. The CDR3 is 15 amino acids. Looked up from germline, CDR1 is SQVTM and CDR2 is ANQGSEA. Here the CDR3 reads CSVRTGTVGGETQYF. CDR3 bases: TGCAGTGTGAGGACCGGGACAGTGGGCGGTGAGACCCAGTACTTC. The entire variable domain, with the rest obtained from reference TRBV29-1 and TRBJ2-5, is as follows: SAVISQKPSRDICQRGTSLTIQCQVDSQVTMMFWYRQQPGQSLTLIATANQGSEATYESGFVIDKFPISRPNLTFSTLTVSNMSPEDSSIYLCSVRTGTVGGETQYFGPGTRLLVL.